The 30 T cell receptor beta chains given below trace back to one sample, sequenced in a study of cytomegalovirus exposure and HLA in healthy donors. Generated by immunoSEQ multiplex PCR, the TCRdb table keeps only in-frame clones and is missing some. The sample records about 200,000 clones, around 83% being singletons. The sample comprised PBMCs. Receptors originate from a woman younger than 45 in good health and CMV-seropositive.

The chain has TRBV10-1 and TRBJ1-5, with D unresolved. Germline V gives CDR1 WNHNN, CDR2 SYGVQD (reference sequence). V dropped 4 bases and J dropped 5 bases, with 12 bases sitting between them. The CDR3 is 14 amino acids. The CDR3 nucleotides read TGCGCCAGCAGTGCCGGGGATAGATATCAGCCCCAGCATTTT. This codes for CASSAGDRYQPQHF.

The genes are TRBV30 and TRBJ2-7, with a possible D match to TRBD1 (5 bases). Germline V lookup: CDR1 GTSNPN, CDR2 SVGIG (reference sequence). CDR3 length equals 11 residues. The V end was cut by 2 bases, the J end by 3 bases, with 5 bases between. Written as DNA, the CDR3 is TGTGCCTGGAGTCAGGGCTACGAGCAGTACTTC. Protein: CAWSQGYEQYF.

The chain employs TRBV29-1 and TRBJ2-7; TRBD1 might be the D (6 bases). This CDR3 region has 13 residues. Germline CDR1 reads SQVTM; CDR2 reads ANQGSEA. Between the trimmed V and J ends, which lost 3 bases and 0 bases, there was a span of 9 bases. The CDR3 region is CSVEADSSYEQYF. Written as DNA, the CDR3 is TGCAGCGTTGAGGCGGACAGCTCCTACGAGCAGTACTTC.

The V gene is TRBV18, the J gene TRBJ1-1, with TRBD1 identical over 7 bases. The CDR3 sequence is 15 residues long. Trimming removed 4 bases from V and 6 bases from J; junction bases left unmatched: 11. From germline, CDR1 is KGHSH and CDR2 LQKENI. CDR3 residues: CASSLSGQTGAEAFF. The CDR3 DNA reads as TGTGCCAGCTCACTATCGGGACAGACGGGGGCTGAAGCTTTCTTT.

The chain is built from TRBV20-1 and TRBJ1-1; D is possibly TRBD1 (5 bases). From germline, CDR1 is DFQATT and CDR2 SNEGSKA (reference sequence). The CDR3 is 10 amino acids. The CDR3: CSVQGAEAFF. The CDR3 nucleotides read TGCAGCGTACAAGGGGCTGAAGCTTTCTTT.

The V gene is TRBV5-1, the J gene TRBJ2-6; TRBD1 is a possible D gene (5 bases). The CDR3 has 15 residues. The germline V gene encodes CDR1 SGHRS and CDR2 YFSETQ. V lost 4 bases, J lost 3 bases, and 11 bases lay in between. CDR3 residues: CASSPTGIGANVLTF. CDR3 nucleotides: TGCGCCAGCAGCCCAACAGGAATTGGGGCCAACGTCCTGACTTTC.

CDR3 amino acids: CAWGQSNQPQHF. The DNA of the CDR3 is TGTGCCTGGGGACAGAGCAATCAGCCCCAGCATTTT. V and J are TRBV30 and TRBJ1-5; D may be TRBD1 (6 bases). V was pared by 5 bases and J by 1 base, with 6 bases between. The CDR3 has 12 residues. Per germline, CDR1 GTSNPN and CDR2 SVGIG (reference sequence).

The V call is TRBV9, the J call TRBJ2-2, with TRBD1 matching over 7 bases. The CDR3 spans 14 residues. Germline CDR1 and CDR2: SGDLS and YYNGEE. J gave up 7 bases and V 3 bases, and 6 bases lay outside the gene matches. CDR3 in DNA: TGTGCCAGCAGCGCGCGGACAGGAATCGGGGAGCTGTTTTTT. This encodes CASSARTGIGELFF.

The rearrangement links TRBV10-3 to TRBJ2-1, with D uncertain. Germline CDR1 ENHRY, CDR2 SYGVKD. This CDR3 comprises 12 residues. V was pared by 10 bases and J by 3 bases, with 10 bases between. CDR3 protein: CATRSDYNEQFF. The DNA for the CDR3 is TGTGCCACCCGTTCAGACTACAATGAGCAGTTCTTC.

The chain has TRBV27 and TRBJ2-1, with 9 bases fitting TRBD2. This CDR3 has 15 residues. J gave up 5 bases and V 6 bases, and 8 bases lay outside the gene matches. From germline, CDR1 is MNHEY and CDR2 SMNVEV (reference sequence). The CDR3 loop is CASSPSGRTHNEQFF. DNA of the CDR3: TGTGCCAGCAGCCCAAGCGGGAGGACCCACAATGAGCAGTTCTTC.

The chain employs TRBV7-9 and TRBJ2-1, with TRBD1 identical over 8 bases. In germline, CDR1 is SEHNR, CDR2 FQNEAQ (reference sequence). V gave up 5 bases and J gave up 7 bases; unmatched junction bases: 10. The CDR3 consists of 15 residues. CDR3 sequence: CASSAPDRAVNEQFF. Here the CDR3 DNA reads TGTGCCAGCAGCGCCCCGGACAGGGCTGTGAATGAGCAGTTCTTC.

On this clone itself: Other DNA variants within this sample encode the same CDR3. The CDR3 loop reads CSVDGGHTEAFF. The CDR3 nucleotides are TGCAGCGTCGACGGGGGGCACACTGAAGCTTTCTTT. V gene TRBV29-1 combines with J gene TRBJ1-1, with a possible D match to TRBD1 (6 bases). This CDR3 is 12 amino acids long. CDR1 is SQVTM and CDR2 is ANQGSEA in the germline V gene. V was pared by 6 bases and J by 3 bases, with 11 bases between. The complete variable domain, with remaining parts taken from reference TRBV29-1 and TRBJ1-1, reads SAVISQKPSRDICQRGTSLTIQCQVDSQVTMMFWYRQQPGQSLTLIATANQGSEATYESGFVIDKFPISRPNLTFSTLTVSNMSPEDSSIYLCSVDGGHTEAFFGQGTRLTVV.

The chain uses TRBV29-1 and TRBJ2-2, with 7 positions matching TRBD1. Losses at the gene ends were 5 bases for V and 3 bases for J; bases not matched to a gene: 6. The length of the CDR3 is 14 residues. From germline, CDR1 is SQVTM and CDR2 ANQGSEA. The CDR3 coding sequence is TGCAGCGTTACCGACAGGGTGGACACCGGGGAGCTGTTTTTT. Translation: CSVTDRVDTGELFF.

The chain uses TRBV20-1 and TRBJ2-2; maybe TRBD1 (6 bases). The germline V gene has CDR1 DFQATT and CDR2 SNEGSKA (reference sequence). This CDR3 is 11 amino acids long. Trimming took off 5 bases at V and 6 bases at J, with 7 bases between the two ends. CDR3 coding DNA: TGCAGTGCTTCAGGGGCCGGGGAGCTGTTTTTT. It is translated as CSASGAGELFF.

The chain employs TRBV29-1 and TRBJ2-3, with TRBD2 matching over 7 bases. V lost 1 base and J lost 3; bases outside the gene matches: 4. Germline CDR1 reads SQVTM; CDR2 reads ANQGSEA. The CDR3 spans 14 residues. The DNA of the CDR3 is TGCAGCGTTGAAGGGGAGGGTTCGACAGATACGCAGTATTTT. It is translated as CSVEGEGSTDTQYF.

The genes are TRBV30 and TRBJ2-4; 9 bases are shared with TRBD1. The CDR3 covers 15 residues. Germline V gene data show CDR1 as GTSNPN and CDR2 as SVGIG (reference sequence). J lost 7 bases, V lost 3 bases, and 10 bases had no gene match. CDR3 sequence: CAWREPTGGRNIQYF. Here the CDR3 DNA reads TGTGCCTGGAGAGAACCCACAGGGGGCAGGAACATTCAGTACTTC.

There are a few counts of this clone. This chain uses TRBV6-1 with TRBJ1-2; TRBD1 agrees at 9 bases. The CDR3 loop spans 15 amino acids. V shed 2 bases, J shed 4 bases, and the junction held 5 bases outside the gene matches. Per the germline V gene, CDR1 is MNHNS and CDR2 is SASEGT. The CDR3 spells CASSETGGDTYGYTF. The CDR3 bases are TGTGCCAGCAGTGAAACAGGGGGCGATACCTATGGCTACACCTTC.

This chain joins TRBV18 and TRBJ1-3; 9 bases agree with TRBD1. The V gene end was trimmed by 4 bases and the J gene end by 3 bases; junction bases not matched to a gene: 7. This CDR3 is built from 16 residues. The germline V gene encodes CDR1 KGHSH and CDR2 LQKENI. CDR3 sequence reads: CASSQTGTGIGNTIYF. CDR3 nucleotide sequence: TGTGCCAGCTCACAAACCGGGACAGGGATTGGAAACACCATATATTTT.

The V and J genes are TRBV9 and TRBJ1-1, with 10 bases identical to TRBD1. J gave up 3 bases and V 2 bases, and 4 bases lay outside the gene matches. The CDR3 length is 15 residues. The germline gives CDR1 SGDLS, CDR2 YYNGEE. The CDR3 bases are TGTGCCAGCAGCGTGACAGGGGGCAGTGACACTGAAGCTTTCTTT. Encoded protein: CASSVTGGSDTEAFF.

The genes are TRBV2 and TRBJ1-2; a weak D match, TRBD1 (6 bases). CDR3 length equals 16 residues. Germline-derived CDR1 and CDR2 are SNHLY and FYNNEI. Trimming took 9 bases from V and 1 from J, leaving 21 bases between them. The CDR3 DNA is TGTGCCAGGGAGCAACAGGGCAGAGACGATAACTATGGCTACACCTTC. It translates to CAREQQGRDDNYGYTF. The complete variable domain, with remaining parts taken from reference TRBV2 and TRBJ1-2, reads EPEVTQTPSHQVTQMGQEVILRCVPISNHLYFYWYRQILGQKVEFLVSFYNNEISEKSEIFDDQFSVERPDGSNFTLKIRSTKLEDSAMYFCAREQQGRDDNYGYTFGSGTRLTVV.

V usage is TRBV4-1 and J usage is TRBJ2-5; 7 bases fit TRBD1. CDR1 and CDR2 from the germline V gene are MGHRA and YSYEKL. This CDR3 is 16 amino acids long. V was pared by 0 bases and J by 5 bases, with 9 bases of the junction left unmatched. The CDR3 bases are TGCGCCAGCAGCCAAGATCCCGGGACAGCGGCGGAGACCCAGTACTTC. Its protein is CASSQDPGTAAETQYF.

V and J are TRBV11-2 and TRBJ1-2; possibly TRBD1 for D (5 bases). With 5 bases removed from V and 2 bases from J, the gap between germline ends came to 12 bases. Germline-derived CDR1 and CDR2 are SGHAT and FQNNGV. CDR3 length equals 14 residues. CDR3 nucleotide sequence: TGTGCCAGCAGCCCCTCCGACAGAAACTATGGCTACACCTTC. Protein product: CASSPSDRNYGYTF.

The chain is built from TRBV28 and TRBJ2-7, with 9 nucleotides matching TRBD1. The CDR3 extends over 14 amino acids. The junction had 8 bases not matched to a gene; V was cut back by 7 bases and J by 4 bases. Germline V gene lookup returns CDR1 MDHEN and CDR2 SYDVKM. DNA of the CDR3: TGTGCCAGCAACTCGGTACAGGGGGCTTACGAGCAGTACTTC. It codes for CASNSVQGAYEQYF.

The gene calls are TRBV6-1 and TRBJ2-7; possible D gene TRBD1, 6 bases. With 5 bases removed from V and 7 bases from J, the gap between germline ends came to 15 bases. The CDR3 length is 13 residues. Germline V gene data show CDR1 as MNHNS and CDR2 as SASEGT. CDR3 loop: CASSHRVDLEQYF. The CDR3 nucleotides read TGTGCCAGCAGTCACAGGGTGGATTTGGAGCAGTACTTC.

The V gene is TRBV4-1, the J gene TRBJ2-1; D may be TRBD2 (5 bases). V was cut by 1 base and J by 4 bases, with 14 bases left in between. This CDR3 is 16 amino acids long. The V gene's germline CDR1 is MGHRA and CDR2 YSYEKL. The CDR3 coding sequence is TGCGCCAGCAGCCAAGCGGGAAGCGGTTTTTACAATGAGCAGTTCTTC. This gives the protein CASSQAGSGFYNEQFF.

The gene calls are TRBV5-1 and TRBJ2-1; a possible D gene is TRBD2 (5 bases). Per the germline V gene, CDR1 is SGHRS and CDR2 is YFSETQ. This CDR3 is 13 amino acids long. The V and J ends lost 0 bases and 6 bases respectively, with 7 bases between them. Written as DNA, the CDR3 is TGCGCCAGCAGCTTGGAAGCGGCCAATGAGCAGTTCTTC. Encoded protein: CASSLEAANEQFF.

The J gene is TRBJ2-1, the V gene TRBV6-5, with TRBD2 matching 9 bases. Germline-derived CDR1 and CDR2 are MNHEY and SVGAGI. The CDR3 loop spans 14 amino acids. J gave up 3 bases and V 6 bases, and 3 bases lay outside the gene matches. CDR3 coding DNA: TGTGCCAGCAGGAGGACTAGCGACTACAATGAGCAGTTCTTC. This codes for CASRRTSDYNEQFF.

CDR3 region: CASREPEYEQYF. CDR3 nucleotide sequence: TGTGCCAGCAGAGAGCCGGAGTACGAGCAGTACTTC. The chain joins TRBV6-6 to TRBJ2-7; D is undetermined. CDR1 is MNHNY, CDR2 SVGAGI, per germline (reference sequence). CDR3 length equals 12 residues. V was trimmed by 6 bases and J by 4 bases, leaving 10 bases between them.

This chain links TRBV28 with TRBJ2-5; 8 bases line up with TRBD2. The CDR3 length is 16 residues. With V trimmed by 6 bases and J by 5 bases, 14 bases remained unmatched. Per the germline V gene, CDR1 is MDHEN and CDR2 is SYDVKM. The CDR3 DNA follows: TGTGCCAGCAGAGACCCGGGACTAGGAGTTTTGGAGACCCAGTACTTC. Its translation is CASRDPGLGVLETQYF.

The chain is built from TRBV29-1 and TRBJ2-1, with D perhaps TRBD2 (6 bases). From germline, CDR1 is SQVTM and CDR2 ANQGSEA. V lost 6 bases to trimming and J lost 5 bases, with 14 bases between them. The CDR3 is 13 residues long. CDR3 amino acids: CSVRASANNEQFF. CDR3 sequence (DNA): TGCAGCGTAAGGGCTAGCGCGAACAATGAGCAGTTCTTC.